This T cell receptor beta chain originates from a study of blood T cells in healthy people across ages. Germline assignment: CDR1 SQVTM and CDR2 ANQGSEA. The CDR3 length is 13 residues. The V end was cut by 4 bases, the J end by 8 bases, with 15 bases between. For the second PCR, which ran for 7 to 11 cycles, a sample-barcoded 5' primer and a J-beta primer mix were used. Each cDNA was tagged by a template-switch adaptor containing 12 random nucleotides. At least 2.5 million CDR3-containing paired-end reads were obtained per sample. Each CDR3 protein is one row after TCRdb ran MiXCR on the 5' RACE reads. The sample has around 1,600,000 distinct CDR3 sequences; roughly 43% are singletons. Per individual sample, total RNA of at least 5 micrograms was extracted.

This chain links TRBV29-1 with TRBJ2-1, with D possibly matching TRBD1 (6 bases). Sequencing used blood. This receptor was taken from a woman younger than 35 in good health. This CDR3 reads CSVGQVLGHEQFF. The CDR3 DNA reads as TGCAGCGTTGGACAGGTACTAGGGCATGAGCAGTTCTTC.